These T cell receptor beta chains were read from a single sample in a study of neoadjuvant anti-PD-1 for oral cavity cancer. Profiling relied on immunoSEQ multiplex PCR, and the TCRdb table lists in-frame clones only, not all of them. The repertoire holds about 14,000 clones, 65% to 85% seen once, with 2.2% in the top ten. The sequenced sample was PBMCs, obtained after nivolumab (anti-PD-1) treatment. These receptors all stem from a person aged 40-85 years with oral cavity squamous cell carcinoma. CDR3s include the opening cysteine and the closing phenylalanine or tryptophan. A D gene is named only where the DNA matches it firmly. Not all rows give a size; the values are once, few, many and, for expanded clones, a class.

length	V	size	J	D	CDR3	DNA
15	TRBV5-1	NA	TRBJ1-4	NA	CASSLYRPTNEKLFF	TGCGCCAGCAGCTTGTACAGACCAACTAATGAAAAACTGTTTTTT
14	TRBV2	once	TRBJ1-6	TRBD1	CASNRDRVNSPLHF	TGTGCCAGCAACCGAGACAGGGTCAATTCACCCCTCCACTTT
17	TRBV27	NA	TRBJ2-6	NA	CASSLVFMGGGANVLTF	TGTGCCAGCAGTTTAGTCTTCATGGGTGGAGGGGCCAACGTCCTGACTTTC
11	TRBV6-5	once	TRBJ2-1	TRBD1	CAVGQGGEQFF	TGTGCCGTCGGACAGGGCGGAGAGCAGTTCTTC
15	TRBV10-3	NA	TRBJ2-2	TRBD1	CAAALRDSDTGELFF	TGTGCCGCAGCACTCCGGGACAGTGACACCGGGGAGCTGTTTTTT
12	TRBV28	few	TRBJ1-5	NA	CASGEGRQPQHF	TGTGCCAGCGGGGAGGGACGGCAGCCCCAGCATTTT
13	TRBV2	NA	TRBJ2-2	NA	CASSVYRTGELFF	TGTGCCAGCAGTGTGTATAGGACCGGGGAGCTGTTTTTT
16	TRBV28	NA	TRBJ2-7	TRBD2	CASSAPGTSGSYEQYF	TGTGCCAGCAGCGCCCCCGGGACTAGCGGATCCTACGAGCAGTACTTC
12	TRBV2	NA	TRBJ2-5	NA	CASNAGLKTQYF	TGTGCCAGCAATGCGGGACTCAAGACCCAGTACTTC
15	TRBV14	NA	TRBJ2-3	NA	CASSRQLASTDTQYF	TGTGCCAGCAGCCGACAACTAGCAAGCACAGATACGCAGTATTTT
12	TRBV6-1	few	TRBJ1-1	NA	CASISLTWDAFF	TGTGCCAGCATTAGTCTCACCTGGGATGCTTTCTTT
14	TRBV6-5	NA	TRBJ1-6	NA	CASSTTGRNSPLHF	TGTGCCAGCAGTACCACAGGGAGGAATTCACCCCTCCACTTT
16	TRBV7-9	NA	TRBJ2-1	NA	CASSYYRDRGFYEQFF	TGTGCCAGCAGTTATTACCGGGACCGGGGCTTCTATGAGCAGTTCTTC
13	TRBV2	once	TRBJ2-3	TRBD2	CASAIGLAILGYF	TGTGCCAGCGCTATCGGACTAGCGATCCTAGGGTATTTT
14	TRBV28	once	TRBJ2-2	TRBD1	CASRDGTGVGELFF	TGTGCCAGCAGGGACGGGACAGGGGTCGGGGAGCTGTTTTTT
15	TRBV11-2	NA	TRBJ1-4	NA	CASSRGTILNEKLFF	TGTGCCAGCAGCAGGGGCACCATTTTAAATGAAAAACTGTTTTTT
12	TRBV6-6	NA	TRBJ2-1	NA	CASNGEHNEQFF	TGTGCCAGCAACGGCGAGCACAATGAGCAGTTCTTC
14	TRBV7-3	NA	TRBJ2-4	NA	CASSLAPQGNIQYF	TGTGCCAGCAGCTTGGCCCCCCAGGGGAACATTCAGTACTTC
13	TRBV30	NA	TRBJ1-2	NA	CAWKVWGNYGYTF	TGTGCCTGGAAGGTCTGGGGGAACTATGGCTACACCTTC
14	TRBV9	once	TRBJ2-7	TRBD1	CASSIGQGSGEQYF	TGTGCCAGCAGCATCGGACAGGGATCAGGCGAGCAGTACTTC
16	TRBV5-5	few	TRBJ1-4	NA	CASSHPGELSGEKLFF	TGTGCCAGCAGCCACCCCGGGGAGTTGTCGGGTGAAAAACTGTTTTTT
15	TRBV6-1	NA	TRBJ2-7	TRBD1	CASSLNRGGTYEQYF	TGTGCCAGCAGTTTGAACAGGGGTGGAACCTACGAGCAGTACTTC
14	TRBV9	NA	TRBJ1-2	NA	CASSVGGPSYGYTF	TGTGCCAGCAGCGTAGGAGGACCATCCTATGGCTACACCTTC
15	TRBV5-1	NA	TRBJ2-1	NA	CASSLVARGARKQFF	TGCGCCAGCAGCTTGGTAGCGCGAGGGGCGCGAAAGCAGTTCTTC
12	TRBV11-2	NA	TRBJ2-7	NA	CATSDGGYEQYF	TGTGCCACTTCCGATGGGGGCTACGAGCAGTACTTC
16	TRBV7-6	NA	TRBJ2-4	NA	CASSPVGGLAKNIQYF	TGTGCCAGCAGTCCAGTGGGGGGACTAGCCAAAAACATTCAGTACTTC
15	TRBV11-2	NA	TRBJ1-6	NA	CASSLGRGDNSPLHF	TGTGCCAGCAGCTTAGGAAGGGGAGACAATTCACCCCTCCACTTT
13	TRBV19	NA	TRBJ1-5	TRBD1	CAGGQQEGKPQHF	TGTGCCGGGGGACAGCAGGAAGGGAAGCCCCAGCATTTT
13	TRBV19	NA	TRBJ1-1	NA	CASSPDRPTEAFF	TGTGCCAGTAGCCCGGACAGACCGACTGAAGCTTTCTTT
16	TRBV2	few	TRBJ2-7	TRBD1	CASSAPRTGAAYEQYF	TGTGCCAGCAGTGCCCCCAGGACAGGGGCCGCCTACGAGCAGTACTTC
15	TRBV9	NA	TRBJ2-1	TRBD2	CASSVAGLAGGPTFF	TGTGCCAGCAGCGTAGCTGGCCTAGCGGGGGGGCCCACATTCTTC
16	TRBV6-1	NA	TRBJ1-5	NA	CASSEARNTQRQPQHF	TGTGCCAGCAGTGAAGCGCGCAACACCCAGAGGCAGCCCCAGCATTTT
14	TRBV30	NA	TRBJ1-5	NA	CAWSIGESNQPQHF	TGTGCCTGGAGTATTGGGGAAAGCAATCAGCCCCAGCATTTT
14	TRBV4-1	few	TRBJ1-1	NA	CASSGVFMNTEAFF	TGCGCCAGCAGCGGCGTATTCATGAACACTGAAGCTTTCTTT
16	TRBV5-4	NA	TRBJ2-2	TRBD2	CASTSSGRADTGELFF	TGTGCCAGCACCTCTAGCGGGAGGGCGGACACCGGGGAGCTGTTTTTT
13	TRBV6-5	once	TRBJ1-2	NA	CASSLGIGLGYTF	TGTGCCAGCAGTTTAGGGATTGGTCTCGGCTACACCTTC
18	TRBV7-8	NA	TRBJ2-7	TRBD2	CASSHGAGGGQSSYEQYF	TGTGCCAGCAGCCACGGGGCGGGAGGGGGGCAGAGCTCCTACGAGCAGTACTTC
15	TRBV7-8	NA	TRBJ1-6	NA	CASSWGPVKNSPLHF	TGTGCCAGCAGCTGGGGACCTGTAAAGAATTCACCCCTCCACTTT
15	TRBV27	NA	TRBJ2-7	NA	CASSFTVYESYEQYF	TGTGCCAGCAGTTTCACAGTCTACGAGTCCTACGAGCAGTACTTC
13	TRBV10-1	once	TRBJ2-3	NA	CASSESKANTQYF	TGCGCCAGCAGTGAGTCGAAGGCGAATACGCAGTATTTT
15	TRBV4-1	few	TRBJ1-1	NA	CASSARIFGDTEAFF	TGCGCCAGCAGCGCCCGGATATTCGGAGACACTGAAGCTTTCTTT
14	TRBV12-5	NA	TRBJ1-6	NA	CASGLPGVKSPLHF	TGTGCTAGTGGTTTGCCAGGGGTAAAGTCACCCCTCCACTTT
13	TRBV7-8	NA	TRBJ1-1	NA	CASSFSPDREAFF	TGTGCCAGCAGCTTTTCGCCTGACCGTGAAGCTTTCTTT
14	TRBV2	once	TRBJ1-1	TRBD1	CARTGGVGDTEAFF	TGTGCCAGGACAGGGGGCGTCGGGGACACTGAAGCTTTCTTT
13	TRBV6-1	NA	TRBJ1-3	NA	CASKLSSGNTIYF	TGTGCCAGCAAACTTAGCTCTGGAAACACCATATATTTT
15	TRBV27	few	TRBJ2-3	TRBD2	CASWEGSGWTDTQYF	TGTGCCAGCTGGGAGGGGAGCGGCTGGACAGATACGCAGTATTTT
16	TRBV4-1	NA	TRBJ2-3	NA	CASSQVTGGTTDTQYF	TGCGCCAGCAGCCAAGTCACGGGCGGAACCACAGATACGCAGTATTTT
19	TRBV23-1	NA	TRBJ1-1	NA	CASSHPLYPSRTANTEAFF	TGCGCCAGCAGTCACCCGCTCTACCCTTCGAGGACAGCCAACACTGAAGCTTTCTTT
16	TRBV29-1	NA	TRBJ2-1	NA	CSVEVWRESSYNEQFF	TGCAGCGTTGAAGTCTGGCGGGAAAGCTCCTACAATGAGCAGTTCTTC